The 5 T cell receptor beta chains presented below share a single source sample, sequenced in a study of cytomegalovirus exposure and HLA in healthy donors. Sequenced by immunoSEQ multiplex PCR; TCRdb stores in-frame clones only, minus some. Of about 150,000 clones detected, 70% to 90% appear once; the ten largest clones hold about 20%. Sequencing input: PBMCs. These TCRs come from a man between 18 and 29 years old in good health and CMV-seropositive.

The V call is TRBV30, the J call TRBJ1-2; perhaps TRBD1 as D (5 bases). Trimming removed 6 bases at V and 2 bases at J, with 16 bases between. This CDR3 is built from 14 residues. Germline values: CDR1 GTSNPN, CDR2 SVGIG (reference sequence). CDR3 nucleotides: TGTGCCTGCCTAATAGGGGCCCTGAACTATGGCTACACCTTC. This translates into CACLIGALNYGYTF.

The chain links TRBV7-9 to TRBJ2-1; 16 nucleotides line up with TRBD2. The J segment lost 1 base and the V segment lost 7 bases, leaving 7 bases of the junction unmatched. The V gene's germline CDR1 is SEHNR and CDR2 FQNEAQ (reference sequence). The CDR3 runs to 18 residues. For the CDR3, the DNA is TGTGCCAGCACAACGGGACTAGCGGGGGGGCCTTCCTACAATGAGCAGTTCTTC. It translates to CASTTGLAGGPSYNEQFF.

The gene calls are TRBV11-2 and TRBJ2-1; TRBD2 matches at 11 bases. Germline values: CDR1 SGHAT, CDR2 FQNNGV. This CDR3 is built from 14 residues. Trimming at V came to 8 bases and at J to 8 bases, leaving 8 bases not matched to a gene. CDR3 DNA sequence: TGTGCCAGCCCTTCGACTAGCGGGATGGATGAGCAGTTCTTC. Protein sequence: CASPSTSGMDEQFF.

The chain uses TRBV4-3 and TRBJ1-3; no firm D call. V was trimmed by 0 bases and J by 0 bases, leaving 6 bases between them. This CDR3 has 15 residues. Germline CDR1 is LGHNA and CDR2 is YSLEER. The CDR3 region is CASSQDVDSGNTIYF. CDR3 DNA sequence: TGCGCCAGCAGCCAAGATGTAGACTCTGGAAACACCATATATTTT.

This clone was counted a single time. This rearrangement joins TRBV14 to TRBJ1-5, with a possible D match to TRBD1 (5 bases). Germline CDR1 and CDR2: SGHDN and FVKESK. This CDR3 has 15 residues. V was pared by 0 bases and J by 1 base, with 7 bases between. CDR3: CASSQDGGSNQPQHF. The CDR3 nucleotides read TGTGCCAGCAGCCAAGATGGGGGGAGCAATCAGCCCCAGCATTTT.